Following are 4 T cell receptor beta chains from one sample sequenced in a study of spatial heterogeneity in lung cancer. Study-level points and caveats: Tumors with more nonsynonymous mutations had more expanded intratumoral alpha and beta TCRs.

A single record per CDR3 protein comes from TCRdb applying MiXCR to the 5' RACE reads. The table shows fewer than 15,000 distinct CDR3 sequences, with roughly 5.6% occurring only once. These TCRs are of unknown antigen specificity. Time point specified: sample taken at primary tumor resection. Source: lung tumor tissue, taken at surgery. The receptors were gathered from a female donor with early-stage non-small cell lung cancer.

This clonotype has a count of ten or more. This beta chain is an off-target read within a library intended for alpha chains, so its frequency means little. V usage is TRBV20-1 and J usage is TRBJ1-3; perhaps TRBD1 as D (6 bases). This CDR3 spans 14 amino acids. The V end lost 5 bases, the J end lost 2 bases, and 13 bases lay between the germline ends. Germline V lookup: CDR1 DFQATT, CDR2 SNEGSKA (reference sequence). The CDR3 coding sequence is TGCAGTGCTTTCGACAGGACTACTGGAAACACCATATATTTT. Translating gives CSAFDRTTGNTIYF.

This clonotype appeared many times. Being off target in a library aimed at alpha chains, this beta chain has a size of little meaning. The chain has TRBV7-9 and TRBJ2-3; 11 bases align to TRBD2. Germline V gene lookup returns CDR1 SEHNR and CDR2 FQNEAQ (reference sequence). With 6 bases clipped from V and 4 bases from J, the junction kept 6 bases outside the gene matches. This CDR3 region has 15 residues. The CDR3 sequence: CASRLIAGGADTQYF. As DNA, the CDR3 is TGTGCCAGCAGACTTATAGCGGGGGGGGCAGATACGCAGTATTTT.

Ten or more counts support this clonotype. This beta chain turned up in a library designed for alpha chains; as an off-target read, its abundance says little. The rearrangement joins TRBV9 to TRBJ1-1; the match to TRBD1 covers 7 bases. Germline loops: CDR1 SGDLS, CDR2 YYNGEE. The CDR3 is made up of 14 amino acids. V shed 4 bases and J 2 bases; nucleotides not matched to a gene: 5. CDR3 protein: CASSPRQGNTEAFF. CDR3 in DNA: TGTGCCAGCAGCCCCCGACAGGGAAACACTGAAGCTTTCTTT.

This clonotype showed up many times. Found in a library prepared for alpha chains, this beta chain is an off-target read, and its abundance has little meaning. The chain carries TRBV7-3 and TRBJ2-7; D ambiguous. V was clipped by 3 bases and J by 3 bases, with 9 bases between them. Germline V gene lookup returns CDR1 SGHTA and CDR2 FQGTGA. This CDR3 is built from 13 residues. CDR3 bases: TGTGCCAGCAGCTTGACTCCAAGCTACGAGCAGTACTTC. It yields the protein CASSLTPSYEQYF.